These 26 T cell receptor beta chains came from one sample sequenced in a study of control samples from healthy donors and cancer patients. The repertoire was sequenced with immunoSEQ multiplex PCR; TCRdb's copy has only in-frame clones and lacks some. Among 150,000 to 200,000 clones listed, over 85% were seen once. Sequenced sample: blood. These receptors all stem from a man aged 18-30 years in good health.

For the CDR3, the DNA is TGTGCCAGCAGCCAAGGGGAGTACGAGCAGTACTTC. It codes for CASSQGEYEQYF. The V call is TRBV3-1 (or the pseudogene TRBV3-2), the J call TRBJ2-7; D possibly corresponds to TRBD2 (5 bases). This CDR3 spans 12 amino acids. V lost 1 base, J lost 4 bases, and 5 bases lay in between. In germline, CDR1 is LGHDT, CDR2 YNNKEL (reference sequence).

The V and J genes are TRBV9 and TRBJ1-4; D is perhaps TRBD1 (5 bases). The V end lost 2 bases, the J end lost 8 bases, and 13 bases lay between the germline ends. The CDR3 totals 14 residues. Per germline, CDR1 SGDLS and CDR2 YYNGEE. CDR3 in DNA: TGTGCCAGCAGCGTTTCCAGGGATGGGGAAAAACTGTTTTTT. It translates to CASSVSRDGEKLFF.

This chain connects TRBV5-1 to TRBJ2-1; 8 bases are shared with TRBD2. Germline CDR1 is SGHRS and CDR2 is YFSETQ. V was pared by 0 bases and J by 6 bases, with 2 bases of the junction left unmatched. This CDR3 has 14 residues. CDR3 DNA: TGCGCCAGCAGCTTGGGAACTAGCGGCAATGAGCAGTTCTTC. This encodes CASSLGTSGNEQFF.

The CDR3 loop is CASSYSRQRITNEKLFF. CDR3 in DNA: TGTGCCAGCAGTTACAGTCGGCAGCGCATCACTAATGAAAAACTGTTTTTT. The chain employs TRBV6-2 or TRBV6-3 and TRBJ1-4; D is uncertain. V lost 2 bases, J lost 2 bases, and 15 bases lay in between. The CDR3 is 17 amino acids. The germline CDR1 and CDR2 sequences are MNHEY and SVGEGT.

In DNA, the CDR3 is TGCAGTGCTAGTCCCGGGACAGTATTCACCGGGGAGCTGTTTTTT. The encoded protein is CSASPGTVFTGELFF. J is TRBJ2-2 and V is TRBV20-1, with TRBD1 identical over 7 bases. The CDR3 is 15 amino acids. V gave up 3 bases and J gave up 4 bases; unmatched junction bases: 8. Germline values: CDR1 DFQATT, CDR2 SNEGSKA (reference sequence).

The gene calls are TRBV18 and TRBJ2-1; D is uncertain. This CDR3 has 18 residues. The V gene's germline CDR1 is KGHSH and CDR2 LQKENI. Trimming pared 0 bases from V and 0 bases from J, leaving 15 bases between. The CDR3 is CASSPPGNSLSSYNEQFF. DNA for the CDR3: TGTGCCAGCTCACCACCGGGCAACAGTCTGAGCTCCTACAATGAGCAGTTCTTC.

This chain connects TRBV9 to TRBJ2-1, with 7 bases matching TRBD1. Per the germline V gene, CDR1 is SGDLS and CDR2 is YYNGEE. The length of the CDR3 is 15 residues. With 1 base clipped from V and 7 bases from J, the junction kept 8 bases outside the gene matches. CDR3 coding DNA: TGTGCCAGCAGCGTATTAGAGGGGGCGCAGAATGAGCAGTTCTTC. Protein: CASSVLEGAQNEQFF.

This chain connects TRBV4-2 to TRBJ1-6; 8 positions match TRBD1. This CDR3 is built from 15 residues. Germline assignment: CDR1 LGHNA and CDR2 YNFKEQ. J lost 9 bases, V lost 1 base, and 5 bases had no gene match. CDR3 in DNA: TGTGCCAGCAGCCAAGCCGGGACAGGAGGTTCACCCCTCCACTTT. Its translation is CASSQAGTGGSPLHF.

The chain has TRBV6-5 and TRBJ1-4, with TRBD1 matching over 7 bases. Germline V gene data show CDR1 as MNHEY and CDR2 as SVGAGI. The length of the CDR3 is 13 residues. V was pared by 6 bases and J by 8 bases, with 6 bases of the junction left unmatched. CDR3 sequence reads: CASSFQGGEKLFF. DNA of the CDR3: TGTGCCAGCAGCTTCCAGGGGGGGGAAAAACTGTTTTTT.

The CDR3 sequence: CASRVGAFDQPQHF. CDR3 nucleotides: TGTGCCAGCAGGGTGGGGGCGTTCGATCAGCCCCAGCATTTT. The chain carries TRBV2 and TRBJ1-5; D might be TRBD1 (6 bases). Per the germline V gene, CDR1 is SNHLY and CDR2 is FYNNEI. The V end lost 6 bases, the J end lost 5 bases, and 14 bases lay between the germline ends. The CDR3 runs 14 residues.

The genes are TRBV6-1 and TRBJ2-7, with no clear D. V was cut by 2 bases and J by 2 bases, with 16 bases left in between. This CDR3 spans 16 amino acids. Per the germline V gene, CDR1 is MNHNS and CDR2 is SASEGT. CDR3 coding DNA: TGTGCCAGCAGTGAATACGTGGGCCCAATAGCCTACGAGCAGTACTTC. Amino acid sequence: CASSEYVGPIAYEQYF.

This rearrangement joins TRBV2 to TRBJ1-2; tentative D call: TRBD1 (6 bases). The CDR3 contains 14 residues. Between the trimmed V and J ends, which lost 7 bases and 4 bases, there was a span of 16 bases. Looked up from germline, CDR1 is SNHLY and CDR2 is FYNNEI. The CDR3 region is CASNPRRDTYGYTF. As DNA, the CDR3 is TGTGCCAGCAATCCACGTAGGGACACCTATGGCTACACCTTC.

The V and J genes are TRBV3-1 (or the pseudogene TRBV3-2) and TRBJ1-5; possibly TRBD1 for D (6 bases). The CDR3 is made up of 14 amino acids. Germline lookup yields CDR1 LGHDT and CDR2 YNNKEL (reference sequence). With 3 bases removed from V and 5 bases from J, the gap between germline ends came to 11 bases. This CDR3 is CASSHQGNDQPQHF. Written as DNA, the CDR3 is TGTGCCAGCAGCCACCAGGGGAATGATCAGCCCCAGCATTTT.

The rearrangement links TRBV14 to TRBJ2-3; 15 bases align to TRBD2. V shed 4 bases, J shed 2 bases, and the junction held 4 bases outside the gene matches. Germline V gene sequence: CDR1 SGHDN, CDR2 FVKESK. The CDR3 contains 17 residues. CDR3 sequence (DNA): TGTGCCAGCAGCCGGGGACTAGCGGGGGGCACCACAGATACGCAGTATTTT. Amino acid sequence: CASSRGLAGGTTDTQYF.

The chain links TRBV27 to TRBJ2-2, with D perhaps TRBD1 (6 bases). Per the germline V gene, CDR1 is MNHEY and CDR2 is SMNVEV (reference sequence). Trimming stripped 7 bases from V and 0 bases from J, with 12 bases between. CDR3 length: 15 amino acids. The CDR3: CASMYRAANTGELFF. CDR3 bases: TGTGCCAGCATGTACAGGGCGGCGAACACCGGGGAGCTGTTTTTT.

The rearrangement uses TRBV5-1 and TRBJ1-4; 8 bases line up with TRBD1. Per the germline V gene, CDR1 is SGHRS and CDR2 is YFSETQ. V lost 0 bases to trimming and J lost 8 bases; unmatched junction nucleotides: 6. The CDR3 sequence is 15 residues long. Written as DNA, the CDR3 is TGCGCCAGCAGCTTGGGACAGGGGTTAGGGGAAAAACTGTTTTTT. It encodes CASSLGQGLGEKLFF.

The chain recombines TRBV7-8 with TRBJ1-1; D gene unclear. The V gene's germline CDR1 is SGHVS and CDR2 FQNEAQ. Trimming removed 1 base from V and 4 bases from J, with 16 bases in between. The CDR3 extends over 16 amino acids. The CDR3 spells CASSLEGARPATEAFF. The CDR3 nucleotides are TGTGCCAGCAGCTTAGAAGGAGCCCGCCCGGCCACTGAAGCTTTCTTT.

This chain joins TRBV5-1 and TRBJ2-7, with 9 bases matching TRBD2. V shed 4 bases, J shed 0 bases, and the junction held 5 bases outside the gene matches. The CDR3 contains 15 residues. In germline, CDR1 is SGHRS, CDR2 YFSETQ. CDR3 sequence reads: CASSPGTSYSYEQYF. The CDR3, as DNA: TGCGCCAGCAGCCCAGGGACTAGCTACTCCTACGAGCAGTACTTC.

The chain joins TRBV28 to TRBJ1-5; no definite D call. From germline, CDR1 is MDHEN and CDR2 SYDVKM. The CDR3 consists of 14 residues. V was clipped by 4 bases and J by 4 bases, with 11 bases between them. The CDR3, as DNA: TGTGCCAGCAGTTCAGCCACAGTTAATCAGCCCCAGCATTTT. Protein: CASSSATVNQPQHF.

The chain links TRBV6-5 to TRBJ1-2; weak D call: TRBD1 (5 bases). With 2 bases removed from V and 12 bases from J, the gap between germline ends came to 25 bases. This CDR3 has 16 amino acids. Per germline, CDR1 MNHEY and CDR2 SVGAGI. CDR3 protein: CASSYMRGRPLGLDTF. DNA for the CDR3: TGTGCCAGCAGTTACATGAGGGGACGACCCCTGGGATTAGACACCTTC.

This clone appeared once. This chain connects TRBV2 to TRBJ2-1; D is uncertain. CDR3 size: 13 residues. Trimming took off 6 bases at V and 6 bases at J, with 12 bases between the two ends. Germline V gives CDR1 SNHLY, CDR2 FYNNEI. CDR3 in DNA: TGTGCCAGCAGGGGCCAGAAAGCCAATGAGCAGTTCTTC. Residues: CASRGQKANEQFF.

This chain links TRBV19 with TRBJ2-7; 9 bases map to TRBD1. Per the germline V gene, CDR1 is LNHDA and CDR2 is SQIVND (reference sequence). This CDR3 is built from 14 residues. V lost 5 bases and J lost 1; bases outside the gene matches: 3. The CDR3 bases are TGTGCCAGTAGTTTGGGACAGGGATCCTACGAGCAGTACTTC. Its translation is CASSLGQGSYEQYF.

The chain is built from TRBV3-1 (or the pseudogene TRBV3-2) and TRBJ1-1, with TRBD1 matching over 8 bases. Germline CDR1 is LGHDT and CDR2 is YNNKEL (reference sequence). Unmatched junction bases numbered 6, after V lost 0 bases and J lost 3 bases. The CDR3 has 16 amino acids. The CDR3 region is CASSQESGGSYTEAFF. DNA of the CDR3: TGTGCCAGCAGCCAAGAATCAGGGGGCTCGTACACTGAAGCTTTCTTT.

The chain is built from TRBV10-3 and TRBJ2-7, with 11 bases matching TRBD1. The junction had 7 bases not matched to a gene; V was cut back by 3 bases and J by 6 bases. This CDR3 comprises 15 residues. Germline assignment: CDR1 ENHRY and CDR2 SYGVKD. The CDR3 DNA reads TGTGCCATCAGTGAATCAGGGACAGGGGGTGTCGAGCAGTACTTC. This gives the protein CAISESGTGGVEQYF.

The rearrangement uses TRBV6-5 and TRBJ2-5, with D maybe TRBD1 (6 bases). The germline V gene has CDR1 MNHEY and CDR2 SVGAGI. The ends were cut back, 0 bases at V and 2 bases at J, with 10 bases in the middle. CDR3 length: 15 amino acids. The CDR3, as DNA: TGTGCCAGCAGTTACTCAGGGGGTGCTCAAGAGACCCAGTACTTC. It codes for CASSYSGGAQETQYF.

J is TRBJ2-7 and V is TRBV10-3; tentatively, D is TRBD2 (6 bases). The V gene's germline CDR1 is ENHRY and CDR2 SYGVKD. The CDR3 consists of 16 residues. V lost 0 bases and J lost 4, with 16 bases in between. CDR3 nucleotides: TGTGCCATCAGTGAGTCGGGACGCGGCGGAGGGTACGAGCAGTACTTC. Residues: CAISESGRGGGYEQYF.